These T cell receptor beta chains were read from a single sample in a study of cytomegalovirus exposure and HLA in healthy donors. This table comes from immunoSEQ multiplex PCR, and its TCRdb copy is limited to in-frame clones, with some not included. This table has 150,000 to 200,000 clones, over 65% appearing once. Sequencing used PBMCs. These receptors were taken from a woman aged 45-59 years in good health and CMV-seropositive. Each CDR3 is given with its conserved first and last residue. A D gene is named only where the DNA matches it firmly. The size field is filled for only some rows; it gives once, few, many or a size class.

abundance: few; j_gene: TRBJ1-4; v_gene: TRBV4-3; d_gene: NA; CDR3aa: CASSQEGSGGVEEKLFF; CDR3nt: TGCGCCAGCAGCCAAGAAGGTTCGGGAGGGGTTGAGGAAAAACTGTTTTTT
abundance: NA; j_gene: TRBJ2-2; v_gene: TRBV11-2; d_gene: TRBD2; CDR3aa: CASSFPGLNTGELFF; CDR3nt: TGTGCCAGCAGCTTTCCGGGACTAAACACCGGGGAGCTGTTTTTT
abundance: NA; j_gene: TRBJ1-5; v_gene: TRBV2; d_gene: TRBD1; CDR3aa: CASNTGTGGLQPQHF; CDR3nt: TGTGCCAGCAATACCGGGACAGGGGGCTTACAGCCCCAGCATTTT
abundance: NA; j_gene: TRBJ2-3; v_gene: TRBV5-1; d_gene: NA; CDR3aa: CASFEDTDTQYF; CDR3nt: TGCGCCAGCTTTGAGGACACAGATACGCAGTATTTT
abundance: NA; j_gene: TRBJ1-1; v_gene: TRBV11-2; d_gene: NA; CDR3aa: CASSLARGAFF; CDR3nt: TGTGCCAGCAGCTTAGCCCGGGGTGCTTTCTTT
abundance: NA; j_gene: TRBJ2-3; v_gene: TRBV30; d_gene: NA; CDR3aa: CAWRQWRAGPTDTQYF; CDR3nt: TGTGCCTGGAGGCAATGGCGGGCGGGGCCCACAGATACGCAGTATTTT
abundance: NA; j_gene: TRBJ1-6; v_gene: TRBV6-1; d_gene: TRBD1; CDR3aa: CASSESTGAYSYNSPLHF; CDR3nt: TGTGCCAGCAGTGAATCGACAGGGGCCTACTCCTATAATTCACCCCTCCACTTT
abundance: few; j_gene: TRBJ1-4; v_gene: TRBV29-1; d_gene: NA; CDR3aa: CSVGGGNEKLFF; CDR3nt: NA
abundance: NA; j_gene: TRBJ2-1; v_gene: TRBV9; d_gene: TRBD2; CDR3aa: CASSVGGTYNEQFF; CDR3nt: TGTGCCAGCAGCGTCGGGGGGACTTACAATGAGCAGTTCTTC
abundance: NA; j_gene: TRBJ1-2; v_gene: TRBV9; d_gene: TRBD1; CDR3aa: CASSAQGPGYTF; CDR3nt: TGTGCCAGCAGCGCACAGGGGCCCGGCTACACCTTC